This record covers a single TCR beta chain. Its binding antigen is unknown. The record has no base qualities; no much larger clone is one base away. From its cysteine to its phenylalanine, the CDR3 spans 16 amino acids. Left in the record is the CDR3 DNA by itself, 48 bases read in frame from the first base. Looking up the germline V gene (reference sequence) yields CDR1 LNHDA and CDR2 SQIVND. The germline V and J ends show losses of 4 bases and 2 bases respectively, and no gene match explains 8 bases of the junction. This specimen belongs to a study of cytomegalovirus exposure and HLA in healthy donors (dated by TCRdb to between 2016 and 2019). For the wider study: According to an earlier analysis of 587 of the donors, about 190 million T cells yielded 117 million unique TCR beta sequences and approximately 300 Gb of sequence data. To decide whether each TCR beta V gene segment behaved as functional or pseudogenic, an earlier analysis of 587 of the donors relied on high-throughput TCR beta sequencing. Among the roughly 410 genotyped donors, 81% belonged to the genetic ancestry cluster associated with self-reported Caucasian donors. The later analysis used no new phenotypic data to find candidate immune exposures, relying instead on TCR beta sequences and their occurrence across donors. In a later analysis, previously published TCR beta repertoires from 500 to 750 donors were re-analyzed and high-resolution HLA genotyping was added so that TCR occurrence patterns could be studied. Every repertoire in the discovery cohort had been generated on one and the same sequencing platform. Among around 400 genotyped donors of the cohort, an average of roughly 240,000 unique TCR beta nucleotide sequences were sequenced per donor, approximately 20% of them non-productive. A later genetic analysis used genome-wide SNP genotypes for about 60% of the roughly 670 donors, treating that subset as a discovery cohort. Class I and class II HLA loci were covered by the typing at four-digit resolution. Besides the first cohort of under 700 subjects, a separate validation cohort made up of 120 different subjects was used. The study was designed to test whether signatures of past pathogen exposure could be identified by cataloging public T cell receptors. An early release that covered about 600 HLA-typed donors contained around 300 gigabases of sequencing data and tens of millions of unique TCR sequences. The number of typed donors differed by locus: roughly 620-630 for A, B, C, DRB1 and DQB1; 522 for DQA1; roughly 600 for DPA1; and around 470 for DPB1. Donor age, sex, ethnicity and CMV serostatus were collected together with the repertoire data. Roughly five DR-DQ haplotypes were handled as single units for association and clustering, since linkage in the cohort was strong. To predict cytomegalovirus infection status, the study combined high-throughput TCR immunosequencing, statistical association of individual TCRs with disease status, and machine learning. The study profiled the T cell repertoires of hundreds of subjects by immunosequencing and related them to cytomegalovirus serostatus.

Library construction relied on the immunoSEQ multiplex PCR assay. For the multiplex PCR, a mixture combining 60 forward primers for TCR Vbeta segments and 13 reverse primers for TCR Jbeta segments was used. A multiplex PCR assay on genomic DNA amplified the CDR3 region of rearranged TCR beta genes. The amplified TCR beta libraries were sequenced on the Illumina HiSeq System as 87-base-pair reads. The paper's processing steps were these. Across the roughly 640 repertoires, a later analysis counted 60 million to 90 million unique TCR beta chains, around 11 million of which were shared by at least two donors. To remove PCR and sequencing errors, raw reads were error-corrected and collapsed into unique sequences using a nearest-neighbor algorithm that merged closely related sequences. V, D and J gene segments were assigned by aligning CDR3 sequences to IMGT reference sequences. For a sequence to be retained, a match of at least six nucleotides to both a V gene segment and a J gene segment was required. A rearrangement counted as productive if the CDR3 had no stop codons and remained in frame with V and J, and every other rearrangement counted as non-productive. Following IMGT convention, CDR3 was defined as the stretch from the second conserved V-encoded cysteine to the conserved J-encoded phenylalanine. The earlier analysis of more than 450 of the donors excluded sequences that lacked an unambiguous match to a single V gene segment. In an earlier analysis of roughly 600 of the donors, a V segment was called functional when productive rearrangements were above 56.7%, and segregating when the standard deviation between donors exceeded 5%. A statistical classification framework was built to diagnose cytomegalovirus status from the catalog of TCR beta chain sequences. A later analysis assigned V and J genes by comparing TCR nucleotide sequences with IMGT/GENE-DB human TR gene sequences. The TCRdist pipeline was used in a later analysis to assign CDR3 sequences and most-parsimonious VDJ recombination scenarios. In a later analysis, each TCR beta chain was defined by its CDR3 amino acid sequence together with its V-gene family, and reads without a unique V-gene family were excluded. As a way to deal with suspected cross-contamination and a sequencing artifact, a later analysis dropped nearly 600 nucleotide sequences that were highly shared and had low generation probability. A later analysis calculated a clonal expansion index for each public chain from normalized within-repertoire ranks of inferred template counts. In a later analysis, generation probabilities were computed with a VDJ recombination model fitted to out-of-frame rearrangements, and the resulting probabilities were checked against IGoR. In a later analysis, hypergeometric tests were used to score TCR-TCR, TCR-HLA and TCR-CMV co-occurrence, with a repertoire-size bias correction applied to TCR pairs. In a later analysis, false discovery rates were estimated by permuting HLA or CMV assignments 20 times. In a later analysis, co-occurring TCRs were grouped using DBSCAN, and TCRdist sequence similarity was added for clustering within HLA-allele-positive subsets. Repertoires with fewer than 30,000 or more than 120,000 public chains, plus five repertoires with anomalous nucleotide sharing, were excluded from co-occurrence clustering. The table was pulled from immuneACCESS by TCRdb, which kept in-frame rearrangements only. Such tables lose some clones; where checked, under half of the loss comes from unresolved V genes, and the rest has no known cause. V and J calls plus clone size are reproduced from that table; the DNA served to infer D and trimming. The sample profile shows 93,000 or so clones; 66% of them were found once. About 3.5% of the sample is in the top ten clones.

In total, roughly 670 healthy bone marrow donors made up the cohort. At the time of sampling, all cohort members were nominally healthy, though unrecorded immune exposures were likely present. The donor was CMV seronegative and belonged to the group of 352 seronegative cohort members. Every donor gave a peripheral blood sample, and the peripheral blood mononuclear cells from that sample were used for TCR beta sequencing. The Qiagen DNeasy Blood Extraction Kit was used to extract genomic DNA from the blood cell samples. Overall study outcomes, separate from this receptor: Cytomegalovirus status was reported to be diagnosed by the classifier with high specificity and sensitivity in both the original and validation cohorts. The study gave a list of some 150 TCR beta chains associated with cytomegalovirus. Because counts were too low, around 17 rarely observed V segments, including chromosome 9 orphons, were left out of the earlier analysis of about 620 of the donors. A further reported finding was that TCR beta sequences accurately predicted the HLA-A and HLA-B alleles for most subjects in the first cohort. A group of highly shared sequence variants was considered likely to be a technical artifact of the sequencing pipeline. Most TCR sequences were seen in very few donors, while some public TCRs were found in many individuals. In this cohort, only TCR beta chains were sequenced, and detectable features were limited by the absence of alpha or paired-chain data. Presence/absence analyses assumed roughly uniform sequencing depth across donors, an assumption that may not hold. Some IMGT-functional V segments, including TRBV6-2 and TRBV6-3, could not be told apart with the 87-base-pair reads, so those segments were excluded. In vitro tests confirmed that three of the cytomegalovirus-associated TCR beta chains recognize cytomegalovirus antigens. In a later analysis, HLA-associated TCR beta chains were found to be more clonally expanded and to have lower generation probabilities than equally common non-associated chains. Because some donors lacked HLA typing at each locus, the association tests relied only on the typed subset. In a later analysis, TCR association rates were found to vary across HLA loci, with the most associated TCRs seen for DRB1 alleles and the fewest for HLA-C alleles. In a later genetic analysis, fewer N-insertions in productive TCRs were reported among donors in an Asian-associated ancestry cluster than the roughly 700-donor mean. In a later genetic analysis, a missense DCLRE1C variant was associated with V-gene and J-gene trimming of TCR beta chains, and the association was replicated in an independent cohort. The only immune exposure information available for the cohort was CMV serostatus. Correlated functional status among segregating V segments might be attributable to linkage disequilibrium, but an unknown experimental factor could not be ruled out. In a later analysis, most CMV-associated TCR beta chains were found to appear HLA-restricted, with HLA associations seemingly driven largely by CMV exposure. The authors suggested that the approach could potentially be extended to other disease states and immunological phenotypes. Assigning TCR associations to individual alleles was difficult when HLA alleles, especially DR and DQ, strongly co-occurred. In a later analysis, over 15,000 TCR beta sequences were associated with specific HLA alleles at a false discovery rate of 0.05. A later analysis reported that several top co-occurrence clusters appeared linked to parvovirus B19, influenza, CMV and Epstein-Barr virus. Broadly in line with IMGT annotations, most TCR beta V segments showed up in productive rearrangements about 87% or about 30% of the time in an earlier analysis of several hundred of the donors.

The chain is made from TRBV19 and TRBJ2-3, with TRBD1 identical over 8 junction bases. The sequenced sample consisted of PBMCs. This clonotype originated in a woman between 45 and 60 years old in good health and CMV-seronegative. The DNA reads as follows: TGTGCCAGTAGTACCGAACAGGGGGTTGTCACAGATACGCAGTATTTT. The translation is CASSTEQGVVTDTQYF.